The present TCR beta chain was sequenced within a study of cytomegalovirus exposure and HLA in healthy donors. The wider study: HLA-typed donors were the source of approximately 86 million unique TCRs held in an early data release.

In the PCR, 60 Vbeta and 13 Jbeta primers were used. Generated by immunoSEQ multiplex PCR, the TCRdb table keeps only in-frame clones and is missing some. The listing contains over 110,000 clones. Study conclusions and caveats: In a later analysis, donors in an Asian-associated ancestry cluster reportedly had fewer N-insertions in productive TCRs than the cohort mean. TRBV6-2, TRBV6-3 and some other V segments were unresolvable in 87-base-pair reads.

Germline V gene lookup returns CDR1 SGHDT and CDR2 YYEEEE. CDR3 length equals 16 residues. The J segment lost 1 base and the V segment lost 3 bases, leaving 9 bases of the junction unmatched. In the case of this clone: Antigen specificity is unknown.

Sequenced: PBMCs. The receptor's source is a male donor in good health and CMV-seronegative. V gene TRBV5-6 combines with J gene TRBJ2-7, with 8 bases identical to TRBD2. The DNA of the CDR3 is TGTGCCAGCAGCTCTCCCGGGGCGGGAGGATCCTACGAGCAGTACTTC. Protein: CASSSPGAGGSYEQYF.